This entry features one T cell receptor (beta chain) sequence. This entry is derived from a study of blood T cell repertoires in COVID-19. This CDR3 has 14 residues. CDR1 LNHNV and CDR2 YYDKDF come from the germline V gene (reference sequence). Trimming stripped 3 bases from V and 0 bases from J, with 6 bases between. Using immunoSEQ multiplex PCR, the repertoire was profiled, and TCRdb retains in-frame clones only, with some absent. The table has 230,000 or so clones, 88% seen once. The sequencing input was PBMCs or T cells enriched from blood (not recorded which). This TCR was recovered from a woman aged 45-60 years with acute COVID-19. The chain is built from TRBV15 and TRBJ1-5, with no clear D. CDR3 bases: TGTGCCACCAGCAGCGGTTATAGCAATCAGCCCCAGCATTTT. Encoded protein: CATSSGYSNQPQHF.